This TCR beta chain was found in a study of blood T cell repertoires in COVID-19 (dated by TCRdb to the early 2020s). In terms of the full investigation: The collaborator samples originated in the United States, Italy and Spain and spanned the acute and convalescent phases of COVID-19. The prospective study material was composed of cDNA or gDNA derived from T cells, B-cell-depleted T cells, or PBMCs. Subjects who had been exposed to COVID-19, were actively infected with it, or had recovered from it provided the deeply sampled blood TCRbeta repertoires that made up the dataset. The repertoires were released in a freely available public database intended as a resource for research on the immune response to SARS-CoV-2. The samples were drawn from the first 160 participants of the ongoing ImmuneRACE study and from 1,254 subjects provided by 6 global collaborators. The sample metadata nearly always contained a de-identified subject ID, COVID-19 status, age in years and sex. HLA class I and class II types, where available, came from metadata supplied by the sample provider rather than from assay-based typing. Summary of the overall study and its limitations: Clinical and demographic metadata were provided uncurated, with the amount varying by source and participant.

Each collaborating institution followed its own protocols to collect whole blood in K2EDTA tubes. For TCRbeta analysis, collaborators shipped samples as frozen whole blood, isolated PBMCs, or DNA extracted from either of those sample types. The immunoSEQ Assay, a bias-controlled multiplex PCR, was used to amplify TCRbeta CDR3 regions from genomic DNA. The authors' analysis ran thus. Within the assay, amplification of reference gene primers was used to estimate how many nucleated cells each sample contained. To quantify the absolute abundance of each unique TCRbeta CDR3 rearrangement, sequence reads were collapsed and filtered. Productive Simpson clonality was computed per sample as the square root of Simpson's diversity index over productive rearrangements. Imported from immuneACCESS, the table was reduced by TCRdb to in-frame sequences with V and J called. These copies leave out some clones; in studies compared against another copy, an unresolved V gene accounts for under half, and the cause of the remainder is not known. V, J and clone size reflect that table, while D and trimming were determined from the DNA. The sample records about 250,000 clones, roughly 83% of which are singletons. 8.9% of the sample is in the top ten clones.

A few counts support this clone. There is no known antigen for this receptor. The input lacks base qualities; no much larger clone sits a single base away. Including the terminal cysteine and phenylalanine, the CDR3 comprises 16 residues. Kept here is only the CDR3 DNA, which spans 48 bases and is read in frame from base 1. CDR1 LNHDA and CDR2 SQIVND were looked up in the germline V gene (reference sequence). Here V drops 1 base and J drops 6 bases, and the junction holds 10 bases not matched to any gene. The chain joins TRBV19 to TRBJ1-1; TRBD1 matches 8 bases in the middle. Source material: peripheral blood. The clonotype originates from a man aged 80 or over with acute or convalescent COVID-19. The nucleotide sequence is TGTGCCAGTAGTATAGGGGGCAGGGGGCGCCTCCCTGAAGCTTTCTTT. It is translated as CASSIGGRGRLPEAFF.